This T cell receptor (beta chain) stems from a study of cytomegalovirus exposure and HLA in healthy donors. About the research overall: About 85 million unique TCRs from HLA-typed donors were held in an early release of data.

This clone occurred a few times. The antigen is unknown. In nominal health when sampled, donors likely had unrecorded immune exposures nonetheless. This PCR relied on a set of 60 Vbeta primers and 13 Jbeta primers. Profiled with immunoSEQ multiplex PCR; TCRdb holds only in-frame clones, not every one. The sample lists fewer than 200,000 clones; roughly 82% were seen once. Germline CDR1 reads SGDLS; CDR2 reads YYNGEE. V was pared by 4 bases and J by 5 bases, with 3 bases of the junction left unmatched. The CDR3 runs 14 residues. General study results and limits: Sequence variants that were highly shared formed a cluster that was likely a sequencing artifact. A later analysis linked a missense variant in DCLRE1C to the trimming of TCR beta V and J genes.

The sequence was collected from a woman between 45 and 65 years old in good health and CMV-seropositive. Sequencing was carried out using PBMCs. This chain uses TRBV9 with TRBJ1-6; 7 nucleotides line up with TRBD1. CDR3 coding DNA: TGTGCCAGCAGCCCCGGGACAGATAATTCACCCCTCCACTTT. Protein: CASSPGTDNSPLHF.